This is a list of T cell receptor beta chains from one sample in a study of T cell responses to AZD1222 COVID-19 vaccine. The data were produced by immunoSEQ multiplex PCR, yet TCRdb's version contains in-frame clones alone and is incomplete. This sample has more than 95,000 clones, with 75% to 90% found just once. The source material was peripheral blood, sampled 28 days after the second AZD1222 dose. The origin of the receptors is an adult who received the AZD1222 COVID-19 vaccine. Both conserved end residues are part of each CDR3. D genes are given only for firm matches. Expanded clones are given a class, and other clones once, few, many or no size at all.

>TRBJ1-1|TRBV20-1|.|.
TGCAGTGCTAGTGGACAGCTCATGAACACTGAAGCTTTCTTT
CSASGQLMNTEAFF
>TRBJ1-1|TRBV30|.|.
TGTGCCTTGAATACAGGGAACACTGAAGCTTTCTTT
CALNTGNTEAFF
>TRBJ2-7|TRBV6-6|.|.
TGTGCCAGCAGTTACTATGGTCAGGGGGGCGAGCAGTACTTC
CASSYYGQGGEQYF
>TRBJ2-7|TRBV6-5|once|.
TGTGCCAGCGCCGGGGACCGAAACTACGAGCAGTACTTC
CASAGDRNYEQYF
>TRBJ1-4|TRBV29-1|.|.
TGCAGCGTTGAAGGACATGATGGTGAAAAACTGTTTTTT
CSVEGHDGEKLFF
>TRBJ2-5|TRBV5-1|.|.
TGCGCCTCAGCTCCCGGATCGGGGCCCACCGGGGAGACCCAGTACTTC
CASAPGSGPTGETQYF
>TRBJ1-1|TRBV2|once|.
TGTGCCAGCAGAACGGACCTGTACACTGAAGCTTTCTTT
CASRTDLYTEAFF
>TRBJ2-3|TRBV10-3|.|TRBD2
TGTGCCATCAGTGAGCTAGCGGGGGGTTGGGATACGCAGTATTTT
CAISELAGGWDTQYF
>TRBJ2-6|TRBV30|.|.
TGTGCCTGGAGGAGACGGGGACCCCGATCTGGGGCCAACGTCCTGACTTTC
CAWRRRGPRSGANVLTF
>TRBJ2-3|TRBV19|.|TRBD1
TGTGCCAGTAGCCCCGGGACAGGGCACACAGATACGCAGTATTTT
CASSPGTGHTDTQYF
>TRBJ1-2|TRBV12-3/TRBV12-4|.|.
TGTGCCAGCAGCTCAGGGTTCTATGGCTACACCTTC
CASSSGFYGYTF
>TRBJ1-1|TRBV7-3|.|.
TGTGCCAGCAGCTGGAGCGCGGGTGAAGCTTTCTTT
CASSWSAGEAFF
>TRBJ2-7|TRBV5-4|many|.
TGTGCCAGCAGGACCGGGGCTCTTCCCTACGAGCAGTACTTC
CASRTGALPYEQYF
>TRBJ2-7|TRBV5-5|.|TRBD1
TGTGCCAGCAGCCCTTCTGGGACAGGGCAGGACGAGCAGTACTTC
CASSPSGTGQDEQYF
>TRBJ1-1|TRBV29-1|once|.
TGCAGCGTTGAAGGAGGGAACACTGAAGCTTTCTTT
CSVEGGNTEAFF
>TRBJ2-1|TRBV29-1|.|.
TGCAGCATAAAGGGTGACAGAAACTTCTACAATGAGCAGTTCTTC
CSIKGDRNFYNEQFF
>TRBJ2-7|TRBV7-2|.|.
TGTGCCAGTAAGCGTCTCGAGGGGCCCTACGAGCAGTACTTC
CASKRLEGPYEQYF
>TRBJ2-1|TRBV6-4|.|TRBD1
TGTGCCAGCAGTGAGAGGACAGGGCCAAACAATGAGCAGTTCTTC
CASSERTGPNNEQFF
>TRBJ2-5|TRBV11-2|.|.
TGTGCCAGCAGCTTTGGGCGGTCCGGCGAGACCCAGTACTTC
CASSFGRSGETQYF
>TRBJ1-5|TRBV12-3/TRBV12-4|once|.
TGTGCCACTTCGGGCCACAATCAGCCCCAGCATTTT
CATSGHNQPQHF
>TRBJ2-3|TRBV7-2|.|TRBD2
TGTGCCAGCAGCTTAGTGTCTAGCGGGGGGGGCACGCAGTATTTT
CASSLVSSGGGTQYF
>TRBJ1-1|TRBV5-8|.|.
TGTGCCAGCAGGTACTTAGGGGATTCAGTGGCGGCTTTCTTT
CASRYLGDSVAAFF
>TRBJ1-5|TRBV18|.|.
TGTGCCAGCTCGCCGACGCCGACAGGTCGGAATCAGCCCCAGCATTTT
CASSPTPTGRNQPQHF
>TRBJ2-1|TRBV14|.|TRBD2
TGTGCCAGCAGTAGGGTTAGCGGGGACTACAATGAGCAGTTCTTC
CASSRVSGDYNEQFF
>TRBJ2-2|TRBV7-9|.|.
TGTGCCAGCAGCCCAGTGAGAGGGGGGAACACCGGGGAGCTGTTTTTT
CASSPVRGGNTGELFF
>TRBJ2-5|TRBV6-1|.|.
TGTGCCAGCAGTGAAGTCCGGGAGACCCAGTACTTC
CASSEVRETQYF
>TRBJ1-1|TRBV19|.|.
TGTGCCAGTAGTATAGCCCGAAGGGGGGACACTGAAGCTTTCTTT
CASSIARRGDTEAFF
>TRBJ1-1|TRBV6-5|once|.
TGTGCCAGCAGTTACGAGAGGAACACTGAAGCTTTCTTT
CASSYERNTEAFF
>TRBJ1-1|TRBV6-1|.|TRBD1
TGTGCCAGCAGTGAAGGTGGGACAGCTTACACTGAAGCTTTCTTT
CASSEGGTAYTEAFF
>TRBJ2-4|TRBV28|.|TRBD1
TGTGCCAGCAGTTTACTCGGGACAGGGCTGGTCAAAAACATTCAGTACTTC
CASSLLGTGLVKNIQYF
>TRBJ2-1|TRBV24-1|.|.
TGTGCCACCAGTGATTTTGGGGCAGGGTCCTACAATGAGCAGTTCTTC
CATSDFGAGSYNEQFF
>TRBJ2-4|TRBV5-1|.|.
TGCGCCAGCAGCTCCGAAATCCTGACTGGGAAAAACATTCAGTACTTC
CASSSEILTGKNIQYF